The 9 T cell receptor beta chains reported below all come from one sample, sequenced in a study of blood T cells in healthy people across ages. A second PCR, run for about 7 to 11 cycles, used a sample-barcoded 5' primer plus a J-beta primer mix. From the 5' RACE reads, TCRdb called clonotypes with MiXCR, one entry per CDR3 protein. The table lists some 370,000 distinct CDR3 sequences, approximately 51% of them singletons, with approximately 51% in the top ten. The source material was blood. The receptors stem from a man aged 55 to 70 in good health.

This chain connects TRBV7-2 to TRBJ2-7; D not certain. CDR1 and CDR2 from the germline V gene are SGHTA and FQGNSA. V was trimmed by 5 bases and J by 4 bases, leaving 12 bases between them. CDR3 length: 13 amino acids. Here the CDR3 DNA reads TGTGCCAGCAGCCCCGGATGGACGTACGAGCAGTACTTC. It encodes CASSPGWTYEQYF.

The CDR3 DNA follows: TGTGCCAGCAGAGGCGGTCACACCCCCTACGAGCAGTACTTC. This translates into CASRGGHTPYEQYF. The V and J genes are TRBV27 and TRBJ2-7; no clear D gene. Trimming left V 6 bases short and J 2 bases short, with 14 bases between. The CDR3 covers 14 residues. Germline-derived CDR1 and CDR2 are MNHEY and SMNVEV (reference sequence).

V and J are TRBV6-5 and TRBJ2-1; TRBD2 matches 10 bases. Germline CDR1 MNHEY, CDR2 SVGAGI. Trimming removed 5 bases from V and 3 bases from J; junction bases left unmatched: 4. This CDR3 comprises 15 residues. CDR3 DNA: TGTGCCAGCAGTGCTAGCGGGGGTGTCTACAATGAGCAGTTCTTC. Encoded protein: CASSASGGVYNEQFF.

This clonotype was seen a few times. The chain combines TRBV20-1 with TRBJ2-7, with 10 bases that match TRBD1. V dropped 0 bases and J dropped 4; count of bases not matched to a gene: 6. CDR3 size: 15 residues. Germline values: CDR1 DFQATT, CDR2 SNEGSKA (reference sequence). This CDR3 reads CSARDPTGGHYEQYF. The CDR3 DNA sequence: TGCAGTGCTAGAGACCCGACAGGGGGCCATTACGAGCAGTACTTC.

The V and J genes are TRBV2 and TRBJ1-1; tentatively, D is TRBD1 (5 bases). The CDR3 totals 15 residues. The V end lost 0 bases, the J end lost 9 bases, and 17 bases lay between the germline ends. The germline V gene encodes CDR1 SNHLY and CDR2 FYNNEI. In DNA form, the CDR3 reads TGTGCCAGCAGTGAAGCGACGACAGCTCGCTCACAAGCTTTCTTT. Protein product: CASSEATTARSQAFF.

The J gene is TRBJ2-7, the V gene TRBV5-1; D is possibly TRBD2 (5 bases). Trimming left V 4 bases short and J 4 bases short, with 15 bases between. The CDR3 spans 14 residues. Germline V gives CDR1 SGHRS, CDR2 YFSETQ. Here the CDR3 DNA reads TGCGCCAGCAGCGCCGGACCGGGATCTTACGAGCAGTACTTC. Translated: CASSAGPGSYEQYF.

This chain uses TRBV4-2 with TRBJ2-7; the match to TRBD2 covers 13 bases. Germline CDR1 LGHNA, CDR2 YNFKEQ. The junction had 6 bases not matched to a gene; V was cut back by 0 bases and J by 4 bases. This CDR3 contains 17 residues. The CDR3, as DNA: TGTGCCAGCAGCCAAGAGCCCCTGACTAGCGGGAGGTACGAGCAGTACTTC. Translation gives CASSQEPLTSGRYEQYF.

The genes are TRBV10-3 and TRBJ2-3; TRBD1 matches at 9 bases. V lost 10 bases, J lost 3 bases, and 8 bases stayed unmatched. Germline V gene lookup returns CDR1 ENHRY and CDR2 SYGVKD. The CDR3 has 14 residues. CDR3 amino acids: CATTGGQGTDTQYF. CDR3 DNA sequence: TGTGCCACCACAGGGGGCCAGGGGACAGATACGCAGTATTTT.

This chain links TRBV9 with TRBJ2-5; the match to TRBD2 covers 7 bases. Germline V gene lookup returns CDR1 SGDLS and CDR2 YYNGEE. V gave up 2 bases and J gave up 5 bases; unmatched junction bases: 9. The CDR3 runs 15 residues. In DNA form, the CDR3 reads TGTGCCAGCAGCGTGGATCCGGGACTACGGGAGACCCAGTACTTC. It specifies CASSVDPGLRETQYF. Full variable domain (rest looked up from reference TRBV9 and TRBJ2-5): DSGVTQTPKHLITATGQRVTLRCSPRSGDLSVYWYQQSLDQGLQFLIQYYNGEERAKGNILERFSAQQFPDLHSELNLSSLELGDSALYFCASSVDPGLRETQYFGPGTRLLVL.